A selection of T cell receptor beta chains follows, all from one sample in a study of cytomegalovirus exposure and HLA in healthy donors. Method: immunoSEQ multiplex PCR; TCRdb's copy keeps in-frame clones and lacks some. In the table there are a few hundred thousand clones, about 90% of which are singletons. Sequencing was performed on PBMCs. All receptors come from a girl aged 2 to 9 in good health and CMV-seronegative. Both conserved end residues are part of each CDR3. Each record gives: J gene, V gene, CDR3 protein.

TRBJ1-5 TRBV30 CAWSQQAVNQPQHF
TRBJ1-1 TRBV27 CASRFLPQADTEAFF
TRBJ2-1 TRBV5-1 CASSPRGGDPRPYNEQFF
TRBJ2-7 TRBV27 CASSLFGGQGVVYEQYF
TRBJ2-1 TRBV5-1 CASALTGEGYNEQFF
TRBJ2-2 TRBV11-3 CASSLHTASEFTNTGELFF
TRBJ2-3 TRBV7-9 CASSPGTGGTDTQYF
TRBJ1-1 TRBV29-1 CSAPGGNSMNTEAFF
TRBJ2-5 TRBV7-6 CASSPKVGQEETQYF
TRBJ1-2 TRBV7-6 CASSPGGGWGYTF
TRBJ1-1 TRBV5-1 CASSWDSRVNTEAFF
TRBJ1-5 TRBV19 CASSRVSTYSNQPQHF
TRBJ2-3 TRBV2 CASSESGVLDTQYF
TRBJ2-5 TRBV4-2 CASSQGFTSGGPQETQYF
TRBJ2-7 TRBV4-1 CASSQSGTGVWGYEQYF
TRBJ1-5 TRBV6-6 CASSVRDMGNQPQHF
TRBJ2-7 TRBV2 CASRSNRRPPYEQYF
TRBJ1-2 TRBV4-1 CASSRGTAVPNGYTF
TRBJ2-3 TRBV9 CASSVVQASADTQYF
TRBJ2-1 TRBV28 CASSLSGGVYNEQFF
TRBJ2-1 TRBV4-1 CASSQEGRYNEQFF
TRBJ2-1 TRBV4-1 CASSQDRWAGGHNEQFF
TRBJ1-5 TRBV29-1 CSVSGSNQPQHF
TRBJ1-1 TRBV11-2 CASSSLRAFF
TRBJ2-3 TRBV30 CAWSTGGSDTQYF
TRBJ1-1 TRBV5-6 CASSLGSGNTEAFF